The entry that follows covers one T cell receptor beta chain sequence. These data are taken from a study of blood T cell repertoires in COVID-19. Overall study context: Acute-phase and convalescent COVID-19 samples originated in the United States, Italy and Spain. Nucleic acid was either cDNA or gDNA, and it came from T cells, B-cell-depleted T cells, or PBMCs.

Authors' analysis steps: Counts of nucleated cells, estimated from reference gene primer amplification, were obtained. Assay: immunoSEQ multiplex PCR; the TCRdb copy retains only in-frame clones and omits some. That table supplies the V and J calls and clone size; D and trimming were determined from the DNA. This sample carries 150,000 or so clones, 70% to 90% of them seen once, and the ten largest clones take roughly 2.9%. The sample consisted of peripheral blood. This clonotype originated in a woman in her forties with active or convalescent COVID-19.

CDR3 sequence: CASSFGLHEATNEKLFF. CDR3 in DNA: TGCGCCAGCAGCTTTGGGCTCCATGAAGCAACTAATGAAAAACTGTTTTTT. This sequence joins TRBV5-1 and TRBJ1-4; D is unclear. Trimming took off 2 bases at V and 0 bases at J, with 14 bases between the two ends. The CDR3 is made up of 17 amino acids. Germline V gives CDR1 SGHRS, CDR2 YFSETQ.